One and the same sample provided the 8 T cell receptor beta chains below, sequenced in a study of T-cell reconstitution after alpha-beta-depleted transplantation in children. Molecular barcoding with unique molecular identifiers was used for the TCRbeta library. In TCRdb, the PCR reads were re-called with MiXCR into one record per CDR3 protein. Among 580,000 or so distinct CDR3 sequences listed, roughly 23% were seen once. This material consisted of PBMCs, mostly from graft donor cells, taken 360 days after TCRalphabeta/CD19-depleted stem cell transplant. These receptors all come from a boy under two years old who had a stem cell transplant for acute myeloid leukemia, so the T cells may come from the graft donor.

The chain links TRBV12-3 or TRBV12-4 to TRBJ2-5, with TRBD2 matching over 13 bases. The junction had 7 bases not matched to a gene; V was cut back by 5 bases and J by 7 bases. This CDR3 region has 15 residues. The CDR3 bases are TGTGCCAGCAGTCAAGGACTAGCGGGGGAGGGGACCCAGTACTTC. This gives the protein CASSQGLAGEGTQYF.

This clonotype was seen only a few times. The J gene is TRBJ2-1, the V gene TRBV20-1, with 15 nucleotides matching TRBD2. The V segment lost 6 bases and the J segment 4 bases; nucleotides outside the gene matches: 10. This CDR3 contains 17 residues. Germline lookup yields CDR1 DFQATT and CDR2 SNEGSKA (reference sequence). The DNA of the CDR3 is TGCAGTGCCCCCGGACTAGCGGGGGGGCGGAGGTACAATGAGCAGTTCTTC. It translates to CSAPGLAGGRRYNEQFF.

V and J are TRBV4-3 and TRBJ2-3; the match to TRBD1 covers 10 bases. This CDR3 has 15 amino acids. Losses at the gene ends were 2 bases for V and 3 bases for J; bases not matched to a gene: 2. CDR1 is LGHNA and CDR2 is YSLEER in the germline V gene. CDR3 region: CASSQRTGGTDTQYF. The CDR3, as DNA: TGCGCCAGCAGCCAACGGACAGGGGGGACAGATACGCAGTATTTT.

In this sample, this clonotype turned up many times. This chain joins TRBV20-1 and TRBJ2-1; TRBD1 agrees at 7 bases. The CDR3 totals 13 residues. Germline V gives CDR1 DFQATT, CDR2 SNEGSKA (reference sequence). The V and J ends lost 6 bases and 3 bases, in that order; junction bases with no gene match: 5. CDR3 DNA sequence: TGCAGTGCCCCGGGACAGATCTACAATGAGCAGTTCTTC. Amino acid sequence: CSAPGQIYNEQFF.

This clonotype appeared many times. The genes are TRBV6-5 and TRBJ2-2, with D possibly called TRBD1 or TRBD2 (5 bases each). Looked up from germline, CDR1 is MNHEY and CDR2 is SVGAGI. Trimming removed 0 bases at V and 2 bases at J, with 16 bases between. This CDR3 region has 18 residues. The CDR3 DNA follows: TGTGCCAGCAGTTACTCTATGGAGTGGGGGATAAACACCGGGGAGCTGTTTTTT. The encoded protein is CASSYSMEWGINTGELFF.

This clonotype was seen repeatedly, ten times or more. The genes are TRBV28 and TRBJ2-5; a weak D match, TRBD2 (5 bases). The CDR3 spans 16 residues. V shed 2 bases and J shed 4 bases, with 17 bases lying between them. CDR1 is MDHEN, CDR2 SYDVKM, per germline. The DNA of the CDR3 is TGTGCCAGCAGTTTAAGCACCGCAGCGGTGGGAGAGACCCAGTACTTC. It is translated as CASSLSTAAVGETQYF.

At least ten counts were recorded for this clonotype. V usage is TRBV20-1 and J usage is TRBJ1-1, with a weak D call TRBD1 (6 bases). The germline V gene has CDR1 DFQATT and CDR2 SNEGSKA (reference sequence). V dropped 0 bases and J dropped 5 bases, with 16 bases sitting between them. There are 15 residues in the CDR3. CDR3 loop: CSARDVGGRETEAFF. CDR3 in DNA: TGCAGTGCTAGAGATGTGGGGGGGCGAGAAACTGAAGCTTTCTTT.

The rearrangement uses TRBV20-1 and TRBJ2-1, with D possibly being TRBD1 or TRBD2 (6 bases each). The CDR3 totals 16 residues. V lost 1 base and J 0 bases, leaving 13 bases between the germline ends. Germline V CDR1 and CDR2: DFQATT, SNEGSKA (reference sequence). The CDR3 is CSARAGGGSSYNEQFF. The CDR3 DNA follows: TGCAGTGCTAGAGCCGGAGGGGGGAGCTCCTACAATGAGCAGTTCTTC.